The source of this T cell receptor (beta chain) is a study of vaccination effects on CD4 cells after COVID-19. Concerning this clone: Its specificity is unknown.

Pools of viral peptides were used by the ViraFEST assay to expand antigen-specific CD4+ T cells ahead of sequencing. Researchers isolated CD4+ T cells once ten to eleven days of culture had elapsed. This person's SARS-CoV-2 infection, confirmed by PCR, occurred between March and December 2020. Of the BNT162b2 and mRNA-1273 vaccines, participants received two doses of one or the other. Here immunoSEQ multiplex PCR was the method, and the copy in TCRdb shows in-frame clones only, minus some. The sample shows 12,000 to 15,000 clones, over 60% of them seen only once. The specimen comprised CD4+ T cells from PBMCs cultured with SARS-CoV-2 spike peptides, sampled after COVID-19 vaccination. The sequence was collected from a human donor who had a prior SARS-CoV-2 infection.

The CDR3 DNA reads TGTGCCAGCAGTTACTCTCGGACTGGCGAGACCCAGTACTTC. This gives the protein CASSYSRTGETQYF. This chain connects TRBV6-5 to TRBJ2-5; a weak D match, TRBD2 (5 bases). The V and J ends lost 0 bases and 5 bases respectively, with 10 bases between them. Per germline, CDR1 MNHEY and CDR2 SVGAGI. The CDR3 spans 14 residues.